A single sample is the source of the 20 T cell receptor beta chains below, sequenced in a study of CD8 T cells in ankylosing spondylitis (dated by TCRdb to 2016 to 2017). General study outcomes and caveats: A TCR beta motif made up of eight highly homologous amino acid variants appeared to be characteristic of blood from ankylosing spondylitis patients.

The library was prepared using 5' RACE. The data were produced on an Illumina HiSeq 2500. TCRdb passed the public sequencing reads through fastp at Q25 and MiXCR, retaining productive beta sequences. Each CDR3 protein gets just one entry, which takes the most common genes and DNA from the rows behind it. This sample has around 490,000 distinct CDR3 sequences in its table, and approximately 5.3% of those were observed once. Clones ranked in the top ten supply 3% to 4% of the sample. These receptors' antigens are unknown. Specimen: blood, either unsorted or a sorted T cell fraction (not recorded which). The source of these receptors is a male donor with ankylosing spondylitis.

This clonotype was seen repeatedly, ten times or more. The V gene is TRBV6-1, the J gene TRBJ2-5; D unresolved. CDR3 length equals 12 residues. Trimming took off 7 bases at V and 5 bases at J, with 11 bases between the two ends. Germline CDR1 is MNHNS and CDR2 is SASEGT. The chain's CDR3 is CASTGGWETQYF. The DNA for the CDR3 is TGTGCCAGCACAGGCGGATGGGAGACCCAGTACTTC.

At least ten counts were recorded for this clonotype. The chain couples TRBV25-1 to TRBJ2-2; D is unclear. Trimming pared 5 bases from V and 0 bases from J, leaving 7 bases between. CDR3 length: 14 residues. Germline-derived CDR1 and CDR2 are MGHDK and SYGVNS. CDR3: CASSWAANTGELFF. Written as DNA, the CDR3 is TGTGCCAGCAGTTGGGCTGCGAACACCGGGGAGCTGTTTTTT.

The genes are TRBV25-1 and TRBJ2-3, with TRBD2 matching over 14 bases. The CDR3 runs 14 residues. Germline CDR1 MGHDK, CDR2 SYGVNS. With V trimmed by 6 bases and J by 14 bases, 10 bases remained unmatched. DNA of the CDR3: TGTGCCAGCAGCCTGGGCGGGACTAGCGGGAGTACGTATTTT. This gives the protein CASSLGGTSGSTYF. The full variable domain, completed using reference TRBV25-1 and TRBJ2-3, is EADIYQTPRYLVIGTGKKITLECSQTMGHDKMYWYQQDPGMELHLIHYSYGVNSTEKGDLSSESTVSRIRTEHFPLTLESARPSHTSQYLCASSLGGTSGSTYFGPGTRLTVL.

The sample holds many counts of this clonotype. This sequence joins TRBV5-1 and TRBJ2-2; D is unresolved. V was shortened by 1 base and J by 0 bases, with 7 bases between the two germline ends. CDR3 length equals 15 residues. CDR1 and CDR2 from the germline V gene are SGHRS and YFSETQ. CDR3 protein: CASSLIRTNTGELFF. Written as DNA, the CDR3 is TGCGCCAGCAGCTTGATCAGGACGAACACCGGGGAGCTGTTTTTT.

The chain carries TRBV15 and TRBJ2-7; D gene ambiguous. Germline CDR1 and CDR2: LNHNV and YYDKDF (reference sequence). CDR3 length: 13 residues. V gave up 10 bases and J gave up 3 bases, with 16 bases separating them. The CDR3 DNA reads as TGTGCCATGAGCTTCGGGCTGCACTACGAGCAGTACTTC. Its translation: CAMSFGLHYEQYF. The full variable domain, in which reference TRBV15 and TRBJ2-7 provide the parts outside the CDR3, is DAMVIQNPRYQVTQFGKPVTLSCSQTLNHNVMYWYQQKSSQAPKLLFHYYDKDFNNEADTPDNFQSRRPNTSFCFLDIRSPGLGDTAMYLCAMSFGLHYEQYFGPGTRLTVT.

This clonotype came up many times. The J gene is TRBJ2-6, the V gene TRBV4-1; TRBD1 agrees at 9 bases. CDR1 and CDR2 from the germline V gene are MGHRA and YSYEKL. J lost 0 bases, V lost 5 bases, and 2 bases had no gene match. CDR3 length equals 16 residues. The CDR3 reads CASSWDRASGANVLTF. As DNA, the CDR3 is TGCGCCAGCAGCTGGGACAGGGCCTCTGGGGCCAACGTCCTGACTTTC.

This clonotype has ten or more counts. This chain uses TRBV5-1 with TRBJ1-2; 7 nucleotides match TRBD1. CDR1 SGHRS and CDR2 YFSETQ come from the germline V gene. V dropped 3 bases and J dropped 2; count of bases not matched to a gene: 7. The CDR3 runs to 15 residues. The CDR3 DNA reads TGCGCCAGCAGCTCTAAGGACAGGTCCAACTATGGCTACACCTTC. This sequence encodes CASSSKDRSNYGYTF. Using reference TRBV5-1 and TRBJ1-2 for the parts outside the CDR3, the full variable domain is KAGVTQTPRYLIKTRGQQVTLSCSPISGHRSVSWYQQTPGQGLQFLFEYFSETQRNKGNFPGRFSGRQFSNSRSEMNVSTLELGDSALYLCASSSKDRSNYGYTFGSGTRLTVV.

This clonotype was recorded at least ten times. CDR3 amino acids: CASTLYGELFF. CDR3 DNA sequence: TGTGCCAGCACCCTATACGGGGAGCTGTTTTTT. The V and J genes are TRBV6-2 or TRBV6-3 and TRBJ2-2, with D hard to call. V lost 7 bases to trimming and J lost 7 bases, with 7 bases between them. Germline V lookup: CDR1 MNHEY, CDR2 SVGEGT. The CDR3 loop spans 11 amino acids.

In its sample, this clonotype was seen many times. The chain links TRBV29-1 to TRBJ1-2; D remains unclear. CDR1 is SQVTM and CDR2 is ANQGSEA in the germline V gene. The CDR3 consists of 12 residues. V shed 6 bases and J shed 6 bases, with 14 bases lying between them. The CDR3 is CSVPDRPHGYTF. The CDR3 DNA reads TGCAGCGTCCCAGACCGCCCCCATGGCTACACCTTC.

This clonotype was detected many times. The genes are TRBV7-9 and TRBJ2-3; 7 nucleotides match TRBD2. Germline V gene lookup returns CDR1 SEHNR and CDR2 FQNEAQ (reference sequence). The CDR3 has 14 residues. Unmatched junction bases numbered 3, after V lost 5 bases and J lost 1 base. The CDR3 sequence is CASSRGGGTDTQYF. The DNA of the CDR3 is TGTGCCAGCAGCCGTGGGGGGGGCACAGATACGCAGTATTTT.

This clonotype was seen at least ten times. This chain joins TRBV15 and TRBJ1-4; 8 bases align to TRBD1. Germline CDR1 reads LNHNV; CDR2 reads YYDKDF (reference sequence). With V trimmed by 3 bases and J by 8 bases, 8 bases remained unmatched. This CDR3 is 15 amino acids long. As DNA, the CDR3 is TGTGCCACCAGCAGCGAGGACAGGGAGAGGGAAAAACTGTTTTTT. Translating gives CATSSEDREREKLFF.

This clonotype was found many times. The CDR3, as DNA: TGTGCCAGCTCACCTCAACAGCAGGGGCAGTTCTTC. Its translation: CASSPQQQGQFF. The rearrangement uses TRBV18 and TRBJ2-1; D perhaps matches TRBD1 (5 bases). The CDR3 runs to 12 residues. CDR1 and CDR2 (germline): KGHSH, LQKENI. Trimming took 3 bases from V and 12 from J, leaving 12 bases between them.

This clonotype was observed at least ten times. The V and J genes are TRBV7-6 and TRBJ1-1; 10 nucleotides align to TRBD1. The CDR3 extends over 16 amino acids. J gave up 6 bases and V 1 base, and 8 bases lay outside the gene matches. Germline V gene data show CDR1 as SGHVS and CDR2 as FNYEAQ. The CDR3 spells CASSLGGGTGAPEAFF. The CDR3 nucleotides read TGTGCCAGCAGCTTAGGGGGAGGGACAGGGGCCCCTGAAGCTTTCTTT.

This clonotype was seen ten or more times. V usage is TRBV20-1 and J usage is TRBJ1-1, with no clear D. Germline V gene sequence: CDR1 DFQATT, CDR2 SNEGSKA (reference sequence). This CDR3 spans 16 amino acids. Trimming left V 2 bases short and J 1 base short, with 17 bases between. For the CDR3, the DNA is TGCAGTGCTAGACTTCCGGGGAGGCCATCGAACACTGAAGCTTTCTTT. It encodes CSARLPGRPSNTEAFF.

This clonotype was detected many times. The CDR3, as DNA: TGTGCCAGCAGGAGGGGGGGACGGATCTATGGCTACACCTTC. Amino acids: CASRRGGRIYGYTF. The chain carries TRBV28 and TRBJ1-2; D perhaps matches TRBD1 (6 bases). Germline V CDR1 and CDR2: MDHEN, SYDVKM. V was trimmed by 6 bases and J by 4 bases, leaving 15 bases between them. The CDR3 loop spans 14 amino acids.

This clonotype was recorded at least ten times. The V call is TRBV4-3, the J call TRBJ2-3; TRBD1 is a possible D gene (5 bases). Germline CDR1 reads LGHNA; CDR2 reads YSLEER. This CDR3 comprises 15 residues. V lost 0 bases to trimming and J lost 4 bases, with 11 bases between them. The CDR3 reads CASSQDWGVADTQYF. As DNA, the CDR3 is TGCGCCAGCAGCCAAGATTGGGGCGTCGCAGATACGCAGTATTTT.

This clonotype was observed many times. In DNA form, the CDR3 reads TGTGCCAGCAGCTTAGGAATCACACAGGGGAGTCAAGAGACCCAGTACTTC. Amino acids: CASSLGITQGSQETQYF. The genes are TRBV7-2 and TRBJ2-5; 7 bases line up with TRBD1. Germline CDR1 is SGHTA and CDR2 is FQGNSA. This CDR3 contains 17 residues. V shed 1 base and J 2 bases; nucleotides not matched to a gene: 10.

This clonotype was seen a handful of times. The gene calls are TRBV12-3 or TRBV12-4 and TRBJ2-5; either TRBD1 or TRBD2 may supply D (6 bases each). This CDR3 is built from 15 residues. Trimming pared 5 bases from V and 5 bases from J, leaving 18 bases between. The CDR3 region is CASSPRGGPGETQYF. CDR3 sequence (DNA): TGTGCCAGCAGTCCTAGAGGGGGGCCAGGGGAGACCCAGTACTTC.

The table lists this clonotype with many counts. The J gene is TRBJ1-1, the V gene TRBV7-2; TRBD1 matches 9 bases. This CDR3 has 14 amino acids. CDR1 and CDR2 from the germline V gene are SGHTA and FQGNSA. V shed 5 bases, J shed 5 bases, and the junction held 6 bases outside the gene matches. DNA for the CDR3: TGTGCCAGCAGCCTAAGGACAGGGGTTACTGAAGCTTTCTTT. This encodes CASSLRTGVTEAFF.

The table lists this clonotype with many counts. The chain recombines TRBV12-3 or TRBV12-4 with TRBJ1-2, with TRBD1 as a possible D gene (6 bases). V was trimmed by 3 bases and J by 5 bases, leaving 13 bases between them. This CDR3 has 14 residues. The chain's CDR3 is CASSFGGLGYGYTF. The DNA for the CDR3 is TGTGCCAGCAGTTTCGGGGGGCTAGGGTATGGCTACACCTTC.